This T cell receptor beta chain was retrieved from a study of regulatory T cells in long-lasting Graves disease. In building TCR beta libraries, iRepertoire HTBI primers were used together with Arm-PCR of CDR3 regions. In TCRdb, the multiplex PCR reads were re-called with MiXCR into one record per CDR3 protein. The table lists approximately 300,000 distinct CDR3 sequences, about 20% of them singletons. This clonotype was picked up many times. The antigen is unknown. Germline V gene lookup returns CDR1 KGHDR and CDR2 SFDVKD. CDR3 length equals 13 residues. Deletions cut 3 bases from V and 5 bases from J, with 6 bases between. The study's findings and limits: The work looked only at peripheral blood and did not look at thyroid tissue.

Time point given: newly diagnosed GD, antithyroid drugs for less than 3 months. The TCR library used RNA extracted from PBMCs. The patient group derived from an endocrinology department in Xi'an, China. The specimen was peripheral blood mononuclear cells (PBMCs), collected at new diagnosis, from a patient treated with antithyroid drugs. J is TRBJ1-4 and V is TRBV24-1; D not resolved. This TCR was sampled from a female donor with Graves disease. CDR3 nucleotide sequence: TGTGCCACCAGTGATCCCCAGAATGAAAAACTGTTTTTT. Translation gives CATSDPQNEKLFF.